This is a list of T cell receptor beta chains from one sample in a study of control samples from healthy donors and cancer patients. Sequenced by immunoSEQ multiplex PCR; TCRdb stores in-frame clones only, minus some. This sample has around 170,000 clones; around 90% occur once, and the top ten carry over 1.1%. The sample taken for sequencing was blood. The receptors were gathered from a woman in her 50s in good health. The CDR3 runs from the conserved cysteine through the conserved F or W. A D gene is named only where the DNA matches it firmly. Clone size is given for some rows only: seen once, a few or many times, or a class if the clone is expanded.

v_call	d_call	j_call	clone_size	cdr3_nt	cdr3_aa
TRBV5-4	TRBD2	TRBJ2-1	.	TGTGCCAGCAGGCCACTAGCGGGAGGGGACAATGAGCAGTTCTTC	CASRPLAGGDNEQFF
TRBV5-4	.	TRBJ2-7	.	TGTGCCAGCAGCTTGGGACAGGTGCCCTACGAGCAGTACTTC	CASSLGQVPYEQYF
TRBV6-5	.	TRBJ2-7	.	TGTGCCAGCAGTCAAATCGACAGTTACGAGCAGTACTTC	CASSQIDSYEQYF
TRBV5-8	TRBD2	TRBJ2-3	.	TGTGCCAGCAGCTTGGTGGGACTAGCGAGTGGTACGCAGTATTTT	CASSLVGLASGTQYF
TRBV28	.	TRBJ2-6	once	TGTGCCAGCAGAAGGTCTGGGGCCAACGTCCTGACTTTC	CASRRSGANVLTF
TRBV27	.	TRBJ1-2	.	TGTGCCAGCGGAGGGCTGCATGGCTACACCTTC	CASGGLHGYTF
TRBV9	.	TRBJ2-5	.	TGTGCCAGCAGCCAAAACCAAGAGACCCAGTACTTC	CASSQNQETQYF
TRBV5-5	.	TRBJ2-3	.	TGTGCCAGCAGCTTAAGCTGGGACACCACAGATACGCAGTATTTT	CASSLSWDTTDTQYF
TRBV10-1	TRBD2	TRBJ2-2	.	TGCGCTCTTGTCTGGCGGGAGGACGGCGGGGAGCTGTTTTTT	CALVWREDGGELFF
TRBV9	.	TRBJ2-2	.	TGTGCCAGCAGCGTAGTCGGGTCGAACACCGGGGAGCTGTTTTTT	CASSVVGSNTGELFF
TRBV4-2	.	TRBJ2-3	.	TGTGCCAGCAGCCAAACCCTCGGGGTCCCCGCGCAAGATACGCAGTATTTT	CASSQTLGVPAQDTQYF
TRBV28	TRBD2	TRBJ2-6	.	TGTGCCAGCACTCCCCCGGGGGGCTCTGGGGCCAACGTCCTGACTTTC	CASTPPGGSGANVLTF
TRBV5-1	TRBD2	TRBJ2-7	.	TGCGCCAGCAGCTTGGCGGGAGGTACCTACGAGCAGTACTTC	CASSLAGGTYEQYF
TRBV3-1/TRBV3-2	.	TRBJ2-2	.	TGTGCCAGCAGCCAATGGATAGCCGGGGAGCTGTTTTTT	CASSQWIAGELFF
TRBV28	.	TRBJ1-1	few	TGTGCCAGCAGCCCCGGGGGCCTCACTGAAGCTTTCTTT	CASSPGGLTEAFF
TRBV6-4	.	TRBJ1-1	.	TGTGCCAGCAGTGACCCTGCCCGGACTAAGGGGGAGAACACTGAAGCTTTCTTT	CASSDPARTKGENTEAFF
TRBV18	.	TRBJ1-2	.	TGTGCCAGCTCACCAAGGGACACAGGATATGGCTACACCTTC	CASSPRDTGYGYTF
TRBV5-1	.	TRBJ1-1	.	TGCGCCAGCAGCTTGTCTGAGCCGAACACTGAAGCTTTCTTT	CASSLSEPNTEAFF
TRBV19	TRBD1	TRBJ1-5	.	TGTGCCAGTAGTACTACCGGGACAGGGAACAATCAGCCCCAGCATTTT	CASSTTGTGNNQPQHF
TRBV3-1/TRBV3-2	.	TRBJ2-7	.	TGTGCCAGCAGCCAAGTGCAGGGGATCTCCTACGAGCAGTACTTC	CASSQVQGISYEQYF
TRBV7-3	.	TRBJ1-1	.	TGTGCCAGCAGCCCCAACTCCGGACCTCTAGGAGCTTTCTTT	CASSPNSGPLGAFF
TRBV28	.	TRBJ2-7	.	TGTGCCAGCAGTTTACGGGGGAGAGCCTACGAGCAGTACTTC	CASSLRGRAYEQYF
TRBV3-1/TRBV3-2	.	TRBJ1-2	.	TGTGCCAGCAGCCAAGATATTTTTGCTAACTATGGCTACACCTTC	CASSQDIFANYGYTF
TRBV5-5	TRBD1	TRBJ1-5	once	TGTGCCAGCAGCCCGACAGGGGGAAGAGTTCAGCCCCAGCATTTT	CASSPTGGRVQPQHF
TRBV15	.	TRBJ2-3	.	TGTGCCACCAGCGGGGACCCCCTAGATACGCAGTATTTT	CATSGDPLDTQYF
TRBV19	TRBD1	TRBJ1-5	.	TGTGCCAGCGAGCCGGGACAGAAGATCAATCAGCCCCAGCATTTT	CASEPGQKINQPQHF
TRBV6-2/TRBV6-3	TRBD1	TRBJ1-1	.	TGTGCCAGCAGTTACGGCGGGACAGTGAACACTGAAGCTTTCTTT	CASSYGGTVNTEAFF
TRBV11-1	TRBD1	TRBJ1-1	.	TGTGCCAGCAGCTTAGCCCGATCGGGACAGGGGTCGAACACTGAAGCTTTCTTT	CASSLARSGQGSNTEAFF
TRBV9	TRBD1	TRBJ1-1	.	TGTGCCAGCAGCGTCTCCGGGACAGGGGGCGATGGTTTGACTTTCTTT	CASSVSGTGGDGLTFF
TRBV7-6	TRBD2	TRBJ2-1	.	TGTGCCAGCAGCCCCTTAGCGGGAGAGTACAATGAGCAGTTCTTC	CASSPLAGEYNEQFF
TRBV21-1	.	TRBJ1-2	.	TGTGCCAGCAGAGAGCCTCAAGGAGGACAGGGGGCGCATGGATATGGCTACACCTTC	CASREPQGGQGAHGYGYTF
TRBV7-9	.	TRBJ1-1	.	TGTGCCAGCAGCTTAGGCCCGAAGAAGAACACTGAAGCTTTCTTT	CASSLGPKKNTEAFF
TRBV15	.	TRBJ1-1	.	TGTGCCACCAGCAGTACACAGGGGAACACTGAAGCTTTCTTT	CATSSTQGNTEAFF
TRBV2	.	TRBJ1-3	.	TGTGCCAGCAGTGAAACGCGAAACACTGGAAACACCATATATTTT	CASSETRNTGNTIYF
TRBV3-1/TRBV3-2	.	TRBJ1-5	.	TGTGCCAGCAGCCAAGCTTTGACCGGGGCAATCGAAGCCCAGCATTTT	CASSQALTGAIEAQHF
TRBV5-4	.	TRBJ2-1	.	TGTGCCAGCAGCGGTGGACCCAATGAGCAGTTCTTC	CASSGGPNEQFF
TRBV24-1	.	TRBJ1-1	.	TGTGCCACCAAGGTCTTAACTGAAGCTTTCTTT	CATKVLTEAFF
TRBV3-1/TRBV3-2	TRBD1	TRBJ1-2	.	TGTGCCAGCAGCCAAGATCGGGACAGGGCCACCTATGGCTACACCTTC	CASSQDRDRATYGYTF
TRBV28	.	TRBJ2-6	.	TGTGCCTGTTATGGATTCTCGTCTGGGGCCAACGTCCTGACTTTC	CACYGFSSGANVLTF
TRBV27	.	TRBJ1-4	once	TGTGCCAGCAGTTCCACCGGGGTCTTGGCAACTAATGAAAAACTGTTTTTT	CASSSTGVLATNEKLFF
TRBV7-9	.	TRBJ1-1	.	TGTGCCAGCAGCTTGCTCAACACTGAAGCTTTCTTT	CASSLLNTEAFF
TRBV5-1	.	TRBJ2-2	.	TGCGCCAGCAGCTTTCGCTCCGAGCTGTTTTTT	CASSFRSELFF
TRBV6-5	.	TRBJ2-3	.	TGTGCCAGCAGTTCCGGGCAGGGGAACACAGATACGCAGTATTTT	CASSSGQGNTDTQYF
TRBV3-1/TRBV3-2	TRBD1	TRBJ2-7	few	TGTGCCAGCAGCCAAGTCAGGACAGGATACGAGCAGTACTTC	CASSQVRTGYEQYF
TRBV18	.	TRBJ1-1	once	TGTGCCAGCTCACCGCAGGGAACTGAAGCTTTCTTT	CASSPQGTEAFF
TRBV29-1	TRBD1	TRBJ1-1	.	TGCAGCTCCCGCGGGAGACAGGGCATCCCTGAAGCTTTCTTT	CSSRGRQGIPEAFF
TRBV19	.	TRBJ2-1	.	TGTGCCAGCCGCTTTCAACAGGGAAATGAGCAGTTCTTC	CASRFQQGNEQFF
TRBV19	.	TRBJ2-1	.	TGTGCCAGTAGTATAGCCTTGTTTCCCAGGTCGGACAATGAGCAGTTCTTC	CASSIALFPRSDNEQFF
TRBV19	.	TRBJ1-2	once	TGTGCCAGTTCTTTCCCAGGGGACTATGGCTACACCTTC	CASSFPGDYGYTF
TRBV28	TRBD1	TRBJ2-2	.	TGTGCCAGCAGGCCCCTCCCGGGACAGGTGTCGAACACCGGGGAGCTGTTTTTT	CASRPLPGQVSNTGELFF
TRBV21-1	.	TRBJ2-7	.	TGTGCCAGCAGCCCCGAACAGGGGGGACCCTCCTACGAGCAGTACTTC	CASSPEQGGPSYEQYF
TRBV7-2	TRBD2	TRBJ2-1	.	TGTGCCAGCAGCCCCCTCCTAGCGGGAGTCACCGCTGAGCAGTTCTTC	CASSPLLAGVTAEQFF
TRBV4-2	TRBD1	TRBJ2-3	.	TGTGCCAGCAGCCAAGAGGGACAGGGGCACACAGATACGCAGTATTTT	CASSQEGQGHTDTQYF
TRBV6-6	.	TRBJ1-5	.	TGTGCCAGCAGCGAACAGGGCAATCAGCCCCAGCATTTT	CASSEQGNQPQHF
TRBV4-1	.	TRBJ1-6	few	TGCGCCAGCAGCCAAGATGTGGGGGGTTTGACCCTCCACTTT	CASSQDVGGLTLHF